The 5 T cell receptor beta chains presented below share a single source sample, sequenced in a study of shared clonotypes between healthy human individuals. Here immunoSEQ multiplex PCR was the method, and the copy in TCRdb shows in-frame clones only, minus some. The profile shows over a million clones, 98% of them singletons. The sample was naive CD4+ T cells sorted from blood. Noted subset: CD45RA+ positively selected. These receptors came from a man under 40 in good health.

The chain recombines TRBV9 with TRBJ2-1; 10 nucleotides match TRBD2. Germline CDR1 reads SGDLS; CDR2 reads YYNGEE. CDR3 length: 15 residues. Losses at the gene ends were 5 bases for V and 4 bases for J; bases not matched to a gene: 6. In DNA, the CDR3 is TGTGCCAGCAGGAGGACTAGCGGCGTATACAATGAGCAGTTCTTC. Translation: CASRRTSGVYNEQFF.

This chain connects TRBV29-1 to TRBJ2-1, with D possibly matching TRBD1 (7 bases). Per the germline V gene, CDR1 is SQVTM and CDR2 is ANQGSEA. The CDR3 contains 13 residues. Trimming stripped 6 bases from V and 10 bases from J, with 19 bases between. The CDR3 nucleotides are TGCAGCGTCGAACCGAGACAGGGAGGCGAGCAGTTCTTC. Its translation: CSVEPRQGGEQFF.

This chain connects TRBV13 to TRBJ2-7; either TRBD1 or TRBD2 may supply D (5 bases each). Deletions cut 2 bases from V and 2 bases from J, with 13 bases between. This CDR3 contains 15 residues. Germline V gives CDR1 PRHDT, CDR2 FYEKMQ (reference sequence). The CDR3 loop reads CASSLRGPGAYEQYF. DNA of the CDR3: TGTGCCAGCAGCTTAAGGGGACCTGGGGCCTACGAGCAGTACTTC.

The gene calls are TRBV9 and TRBJ2-2; 12 nucleotides align to TRBD2. The germline V gene encodes CDR1 SGDLS and CDR2 YYNGEE. This CDR3 region has 16 residues. V gave up 2 bases and J gave up 5 bases; unmatched junction bases: 4. CDR3 DNA: TGTGCCAGCAGCGTTCCTAGCGGGAGGGGGACCGGGGAGCTGTTTTTT. It yields the protein CASSVPSGRGTGELFF.

The CDR3 DNA sequence: TGTGCCAGCAGCTTATCACATGGGGGACAGGGAAACTACGAGCAGTACTTC. Amino acids: CASSLSHGGQGNYEQYF. The chain combines TRBV5-4 with TRBJ2-7, with TRBD1 identical over 9 bases. Germline CDR1 reads SGHNT; CDR2 reads YYREEE (reference sequence). The length of the CDR3 is 17 residues. Trimming at V came to 2 bases and at J to 3 bases, leaving 12 bases not matched to a gene.